Only a few counts were recorded for the clone carrying this T cell receptor beta chain. The target antigen is unknown. The sample belongs to a study of identical twins. Findings and limits, study-wide: The study found excess low generation probability among twin-shared out-of-frame alpha sequences. The study drew conclusions from cross-sectional statistical analysis, not from following the same donors.

Each cDNA held unique molecular identifiers, and template switching gave it a universal primer site. TCRdb independently ran MiXCR on the 5' RACE reads; one entry per CDR3 protein. The table lists 1.5 million or so distinct CDR3 sequences, less than 35% of them singletons. The sample consisted of cord blood. The clonotype originates from a newborn girl in good health.

Here the CDR3 reads CATTGTGFGYTF. The CDR3 coding sequence is TGTGCCACCACCGGGACAGGGTTCGGCTACACCTTC. The rearrangement links TRBV10-3 to TRBJ1-2; 9 positions agree with TRBD1. The V segment lost 10 bases and the J segment 8 bases; nucleotides outside the gene matches: 8. The CDR3 is made up of 12 amino acids. Per the germline V gene, CDR1 is ENHRY and CDR2 is SYGVKD.